The rows below give T cell receptor beta chains drawn from one sample of a study of STAT5B mutations in CD4+ large granular lymphocyte leukemia. The assay was immunoSEQ multiplex PCR, and TCRdb's table has in-frame clones only and misses some. The sample yields approximately 30,000 clones, 85% to 90% seen once. Sequenced: CD4+ T cells from blood buffy coats. The receptor source for this set is a human donor in good health. The CDR3 runs from the conserved cysteine through the conserved F or W. The D gene is left open where the match is weak. A clone size is listed for some rows: how often the clone was seen (once, few, many), or a class if it is expanded.

TRBJ2-7	TRBV28	TRBD2	.	TGTGCCAGCAGTCCCCCTAGCGGGAGCTTCTTCGGCGAGCAGTACTTC	CASSPPSGSFFGEQYF
TRBJ2-7	TRBV6-5	.	.	TGTGCCAGCAGTTACAGGGAAAGGGCCTACGAGCAGTACTTC	CASSYRERAYEQYF
TRBJ2-7	TRBV10-3	TRBD1	.	TGTGCCATCAGTGTGGGGACAGGGGGCTACGAGCAGTACTTC	CAISVGTGGYEQYF
TRBJ2-2	TRBV7-9	TRBD2	.	TGTGCCAGCAAACTAGCGGATACCGGGGAGCTGTTTTTT	CASKLADTGELFF
TRBJ2-7	TRBV28	TRBD2	.	TGTGCCAGCAGTTTAAATGGGCCCGGGACTAGCGGGAGCTACTACGAGCAGTACTTC	CASSLNGPGTSGSYYEQYF
TRBJ2-1	TRBV7-2	.	once	TGTGCCAGCAGCTCGGATAGAAGCAATGAGCAGTTCTTC	CASSSDRSNEQFF
TRBJ2-7	TRBV7-6	.	.	TGTGCCAGCAGCTTAAATACAGGGACCTACGAGCAGTACTTC	CASSLNTGTYEQYF
TRBJ2-1	TRBV5-6	.	.	TGTGCCAGCAGCCCAGGGTTTGATGAGCAGTTCTTC	CASSPGFDEQFF
TRBJ2-5	TRBV11-2	TRBD2	.	TGTGCCAGCAGCTTTGGACTAGCGGGAGGAGAAGAGACCCAGTACTTC	CASSFGLAGGEETQYF
TRBJ1-1	TRBV29-1	TRBD1	once	TGCAGCGTAGAGACAGGGGGGAACACTGAAGCTTTCTTT	CSVETGGNTEAFF
TRBJ2-7	TRBV4-2	TRBD2	.	TGTGCCAGCAGCCAACAGATTTACCTAGAACCGGGACTAGCGGGAGTGAACTACGAGCAGTACTTC	CASSQQIYLEPGLAGVNYEQYF
TRBJ1-1	TRBV19	TRBD1	once	TGTGCCAGTAATGAACAGGGGGTTACTGAAGCTTTCTTT	CASNEQGVTEAFF
TRBJ2-1	TRBV18	TRBD2	once	TGTGCCAGCTCACCACGCCTAGCGGGAAACCATGAGCAGTTCTTC	CASSPRLAGNHEQFF
TRBJ2-7	TRBV5-1	TRBD2	.	TGCGCCAGCAGCTTGGATAGCGGGAGTGTACTCGAGCAGTACTTC	CASSLDSGSVLEQYF
TRBJ2-7	TRBV25-1	TRBD2	.	TGTGCCACTACGGGGCGGGGGATCTACGAGCAGTACTTC	CATTGRGIYEQYF
TRBJ2-7	TRBV25-1	.	.	TGTGCCAGCAGTCAGGTTGGCTACGAGCAGTACTTC	CASSQVGYEQYF
TRBJ2-7	TRBV11-2	.	.	TGTGCCAGCAGCTTAGTCCCGACCTACGAGCAGTACTTC	CASSLVPTYEQYF
TRBJ1-3	TRBV27	.	.	TGTGCCAGCAGTTTGTCGCTTCCAGGGTCAGGAAACACCATATATTTT	CASSLSLPGSGNTIYF
TRBJ2-7	TRBV5-6	TRBD2	.	TGTGCCAGCAGCATCCTGACTAGCGGGGGGAGTTACGAGCAGTACTTC	CASSILTSGGSYEQYF
TRBJ1-6	TRBV5-6	TRBD1	.	TGTGCCAGCACGTTTGACAGGGGTGATAATTCACCCCTCCACTTT	CASTFDRGDNSPLHF
TRBJ2-2	TRBV19	TRBD2	.	TGTGCCAGTACCCCCGGGACTAGCCTGACCGGGGAGCTGTTTTTT	CASTPGTSLTGELFF
TRBJ2-3	TRBV28	.	.	TGTGCCAGCAGGTCTCAAGGTGGGAACTCAGATACGCAGTATTTT	CASRSQGGNSDTQYF
TRBJ1-1	TRBV27	.	.	TGTGCCAGCAGTTTTCGGCAGGCGGACACTGAAGCTTTCTTT	CASSFRQADTEAFF
TRBJ2-1	TRBV7-9	TRBD2	.	TGTGCCAGCACCTTAGCCGGGACTAGCGGGAGTTATGAGCAGTTCTTC	CASTLAGTSGSYEQFF
TRBJ2-4	TRBV7-2	TRBD2	.	TGTGCCAGCAGCCCCCGACTAGCGGGGACGGCATCCAAAAACATTCAGTACTTC	CASSPRLAGTASKNIQYF
TRBJ2-5	TRBV25-1	.	.	TGTGCCAGCAGTGAGGGGGGCCACCCAGGGGAAGAGACCCAGTACTTC	CASSEGGHPGEETQYF
TRBJ2-2	TRBV25-1	.	.	TGTGCCAGCACCAAGCCGGGACACGTCACCGGGGAGCTGTTTTTT	CASTKPGHVTGELFF
TRBJ1-2	TRBV5-1	TRBD1	.	TGCGCCAGCAGCTTCAAGGACAGGGGGCTCGGCTACACCTTC	CASSFKDRGLGYTF